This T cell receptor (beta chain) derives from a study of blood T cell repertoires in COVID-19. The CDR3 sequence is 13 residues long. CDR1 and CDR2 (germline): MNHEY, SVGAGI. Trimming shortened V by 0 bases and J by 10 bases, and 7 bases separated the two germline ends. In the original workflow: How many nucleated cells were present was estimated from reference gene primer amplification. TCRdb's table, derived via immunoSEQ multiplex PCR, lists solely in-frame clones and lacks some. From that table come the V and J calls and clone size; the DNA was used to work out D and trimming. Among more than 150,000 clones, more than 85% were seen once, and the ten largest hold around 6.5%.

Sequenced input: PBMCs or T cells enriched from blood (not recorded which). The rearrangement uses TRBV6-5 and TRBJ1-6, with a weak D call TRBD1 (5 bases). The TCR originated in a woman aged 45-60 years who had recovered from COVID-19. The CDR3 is CASSYSTDSPLHF. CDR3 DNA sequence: TGTGCCAGCAGTTACTCGACAGACTCACCCCTCCACTTT.